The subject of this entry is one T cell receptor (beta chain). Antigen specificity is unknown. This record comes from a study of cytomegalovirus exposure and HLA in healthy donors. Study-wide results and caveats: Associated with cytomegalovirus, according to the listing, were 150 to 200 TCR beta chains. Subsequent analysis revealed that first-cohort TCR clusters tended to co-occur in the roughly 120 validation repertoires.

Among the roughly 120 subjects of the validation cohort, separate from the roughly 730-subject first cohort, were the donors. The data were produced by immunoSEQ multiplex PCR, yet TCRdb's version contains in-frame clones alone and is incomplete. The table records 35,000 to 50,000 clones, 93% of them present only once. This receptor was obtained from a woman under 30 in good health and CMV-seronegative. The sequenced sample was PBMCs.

The CDR3 coding sequence is TGTGCCAGCAGCTTACAGGGACAGGGGGCGTCTGGAAACACCATATATTTT. This gives the protein CASSLQGQGASGNTIYF. The chain uses TRBV7-3 and TRBJ1-3, with 12 positions matching TRBD1. With 2 bases clipped from V and 1 base from J, the junction kept 3 bases outside the gene matches. The CDR3 is 17 residues long. The germline V gene encodes CDR1 SGHTA and CDR2 FQGTGA.